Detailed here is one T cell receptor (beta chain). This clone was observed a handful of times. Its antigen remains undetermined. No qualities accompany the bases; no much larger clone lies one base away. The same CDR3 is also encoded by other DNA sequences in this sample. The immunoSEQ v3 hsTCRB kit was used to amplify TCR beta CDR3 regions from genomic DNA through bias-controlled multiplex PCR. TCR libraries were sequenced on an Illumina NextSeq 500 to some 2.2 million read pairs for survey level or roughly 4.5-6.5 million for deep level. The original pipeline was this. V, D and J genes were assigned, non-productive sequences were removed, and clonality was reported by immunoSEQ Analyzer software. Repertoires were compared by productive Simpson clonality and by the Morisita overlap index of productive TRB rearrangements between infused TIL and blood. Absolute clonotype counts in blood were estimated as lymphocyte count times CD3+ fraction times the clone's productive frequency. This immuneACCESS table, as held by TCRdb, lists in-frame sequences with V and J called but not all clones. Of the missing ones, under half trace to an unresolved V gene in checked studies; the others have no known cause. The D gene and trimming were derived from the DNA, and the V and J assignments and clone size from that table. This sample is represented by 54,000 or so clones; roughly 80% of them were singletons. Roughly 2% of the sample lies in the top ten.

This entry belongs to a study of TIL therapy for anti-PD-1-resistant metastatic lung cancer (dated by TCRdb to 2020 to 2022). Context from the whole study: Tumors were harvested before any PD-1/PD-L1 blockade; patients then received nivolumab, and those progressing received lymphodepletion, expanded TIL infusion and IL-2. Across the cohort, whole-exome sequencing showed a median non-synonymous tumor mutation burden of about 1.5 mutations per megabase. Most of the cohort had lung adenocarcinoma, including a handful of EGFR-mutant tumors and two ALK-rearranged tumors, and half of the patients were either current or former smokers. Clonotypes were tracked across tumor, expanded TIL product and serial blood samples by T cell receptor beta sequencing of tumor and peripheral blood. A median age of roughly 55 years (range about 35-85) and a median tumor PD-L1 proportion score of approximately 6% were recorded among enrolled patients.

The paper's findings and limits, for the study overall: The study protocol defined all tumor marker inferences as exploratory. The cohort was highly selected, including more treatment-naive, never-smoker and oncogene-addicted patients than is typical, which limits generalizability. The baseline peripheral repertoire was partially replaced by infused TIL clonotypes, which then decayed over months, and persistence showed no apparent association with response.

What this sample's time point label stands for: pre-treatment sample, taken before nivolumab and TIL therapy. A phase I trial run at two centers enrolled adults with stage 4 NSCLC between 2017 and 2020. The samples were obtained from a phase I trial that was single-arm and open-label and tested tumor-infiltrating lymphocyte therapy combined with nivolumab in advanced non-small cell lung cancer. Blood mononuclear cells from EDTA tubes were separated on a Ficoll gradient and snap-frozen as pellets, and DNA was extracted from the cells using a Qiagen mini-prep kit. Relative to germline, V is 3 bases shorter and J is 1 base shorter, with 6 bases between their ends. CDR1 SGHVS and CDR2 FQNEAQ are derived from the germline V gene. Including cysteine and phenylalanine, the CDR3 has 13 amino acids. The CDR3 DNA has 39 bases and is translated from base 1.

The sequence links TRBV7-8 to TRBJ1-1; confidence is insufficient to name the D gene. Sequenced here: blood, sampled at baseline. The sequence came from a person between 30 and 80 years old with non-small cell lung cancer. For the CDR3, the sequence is CASSFRENTEAFF. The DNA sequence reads TGTGCCAGCAGCTTTAGGGAGAACACTGAAGCTTTCTTT.